This TCR beta chain was captured by sequencing in a study of blood T cell repertoires in COVID-19 (dated by TCRdb to the early 2020s). For the wider study: Collaborator samples came from the United States, Italy and Spain and covered acute and convalescent phases of COVID-19. The repertoires were released in a freely available public database intended as a resource for research on the immune response to SARS-CoV-2. Sample metadata almost always included a de-identified subject ID, COVID-19 status, age in years and sex. The material from the prospective study consisted of cDNA or gDNA derived from T cells, B-cell-depleted T cells, or PBMCs. Where available, HLA class I and class II types were taken from metadata supplied by the sample provider and were not determined by assay-based typing. Subjects who had been exposed to COVID-19, were actively infected with it, or had recovered from it provided the deeply sampled blood TCRbeta repertoires that made up the dataset. Samples were obtained from the ongoing ImmuneRACE study (first 160 participants) and from over 1,000 subjects provided by 6 global collaborators.

Details on this clone: Its target antigen remains unknown. Base qualities are not provided; no much larger clone lies one nucleotide away.

What the research found in general, with its limitations: The quantity of clinical and demographic metadata differed by source and by participant and was supplied without curation.

In the prospective study, participants were roughly 18 to 100 years old, resided in fewer than 25 geographic areas of the United States, and were enrolled through a virtual design. Cohort assignment in the prospective study relied on participant-reported clinical history from a screening survey and a study questionnaire. Recovered participants in ImmuneRACE Cohort 3 were defined by two consecutive negative NP/OP PCR tests, clearance by a healthcare professional, or resolution of symptoms. In the prospective study, whole blood, serum and a nasopharyngeal or oropharyngeal swab were collected from each participant by mobile phlebotomists. Over a roughly 2-month period, participants in the prospective study had the option of providing additional blood draws and questionnaires. Before DNA extraction, prospective study blood samples were shipped either frozen or at room temperature. Looking up the germline V gene yields CDR1 MNHEY and CDR2 SVGAGI. V lost 8 bases and J lost 5 bases, and the count of bases not matched to a germline gene is 6. The CDR3 covers 14 residues, taking in both the cysteine and the phenylalanine. Left in the record is the CDR3 DNA by itself, 42 bases read in frame from the first base.

TCRbeta CDR3 regions were amplified from genomic DNA using the immunoSEQ Assay, a bias-controlled multiplex PCR. The original pipeline was this. Within the assay, amplification of reference gene primers was used to estimate how many nucleated cells each sample contained. Sequence reads were collapsed and filtered to measure the absolute abundance of every unique TCRbeta CDR3 rearrangement. For each sample, productive Simpson clonality was calculated as the square root of Simpson's diversity index across productive rearrangements. Held by TCRdb, this immuneACCESS table contains in-frame sequences only and omits some clones. Under half of the omission traces to an unresolved V gene where checked; the cause of the rest is unknown. That table is the source of V, J and clone size, and D and trimming were worked out from the DNA. The sample has around 300,000 clones on record, around 87% of them singletons. The top ten clones comprise 2% to 3% of the sample.

This receptor was taken from a woman between 18 and 29 years old who had recovered from COVID-19. This chain is built from TRBV6-5 and TRBJ1-6, with 7 junctional bases fitting TRBD1. Source material: PBMCs or T cells enriched from blood (not recorded which). The DNA sequence is given as TGTGCCAGCCAATCCGGGACAGATAATTCACCCCTCCACTTT. It codes for CASQSGTDNSPLHF.